A selection of T cell receptor beta chains follows, all from one sample in a study of liver allograft versus peripheral blood T cells. From the reads, TCRdb called clonotypes with MiXCR, one entry per CDR3 protein. The repertoire has 6,000 to 8,000 distinct CDR3 sequences, around a sixth of them found once; the top ten carry roughly 1.4%. Every receptor here comes from a human patient who had a liver transplant. A subset of T cells may come from the graft donor. Each CDR3 is given with its conserved first and last residue. Fields, in order: J gene, clone size, V gene, D gene, CDR3 protein, CDR3 DNA. The D gene is left open where the match is weak. Only some rows state a clone size, as once, few, many or a class for expanded clones.

j_gene: TRBJ1-2
abundance: medium-sized
v_gene: TRBV6-6
d_gene: NA
CDR3aa: CASRTTSLNEIYGYTF
CDR3nt: TGTGCCAGCAGGACTACGTCTTTGAACGAAATCTATGGCTACACCTTC

j_gene: TRBJ1-2
abundance: few
v_gene: TRBV7-9
d_gene: TRBD1
CDR3aa: CASSRTGGGVYGYTF
CDR3nt: TGTGCCAGCAGCCGGACAGGTGGGGGTGTGTATGGCTACACCTTC

j_gene: TRBJ1-5
abundance: medium-sized
v_gene: TRBV7-2
d_gene: NA
CDR3aa: CASSLDGYSNQPQHF
CDR3nt: TGTGCCAGCAGCTTGGACGGATATAGCAATCAGCCCCAGCATTTT

j_gene: TRBJ1-3
abundance: medium-sized
v_gene: TRBV6-6
d_gene: NA
CDR3aa: CASRGGYGNTIYF
CDR3nt: TGTGCCAGCAGGGGGGGGTACGGGAACACCATATATTTT

j_gene: TRBJ1-2
abundance: medium-sized
v_gene: TRBV14
d_gene: NA
CDR3aa: CASSQDIRGSGYTF
CDR3nt: TGTGCCAGCAGCCAAGATATCCGGGGAAGCGGCTACACCTTC

j_gene: TRBJ1-2
abundance: NA
v_gene: TRBV6-5
d_gene: NA
CDR3aa: CASSYVGSYGYTF
CDR3nt: TGTGCCAGCAGTTACGTAGGGAGCTATGGCTACACCTTC

j_gene: TRBJ1-6
abundance: NA
v_gene: TRBV19
d_gene: NA
CDR3aa: CASSTGTAYNSPLHF
CDR3nt: TGTGCCAGTAGTACCGGGACGGCCTATAATTCACCCCTCCACTTT

j_gene: TRBJ1-4
abundance: medium-sized
v_gene: TRBV6-1
d_gene: NA
CDR3aa: CASSETVNEKLFF
CDR3nt: TGTGCCAGCAGTGAGACGGTGAATGAAAAACTGTTTTTT

j_gene: TRBJ2-3
abundance: NA
v_gene: TRBV29-1
d_gene: NA
CDR3aa: CSVGTATDTQYF
CDR3nt: TGCAGCGTTGGGACAGCCACAGATACGCAGTATTTT

j_gene: TRBJ1-6
abundance: NA
v_gene: TRBV2
d_gene: NA
CDR3aa: CASSLQGIQDSPLHF
CDR3nt: TGTGCCAGCAGCCTACAGGGAATACAGGATTCACCCCTCCACTTT

j_gene: TRBJ2-7
abundance: medium-sized
v_gene: TRBV19
d_gene: NA
CDR3aa: CASSRSGGWYEQYF
CDR3nt: TGTGCCAGTAGCCGGTCAGGGGGGTGGTACGAGCAGTACTTC

j_gene: TRBJ1-2
abundance: many
v_gene: TRBV7-2
d_gene: NA
CDR3aa: CASSLPLGGGGYTF
CDR3nt: TGTGCCAGCAGCTTACCCCTGGGGGGTGGGGGCTACACCTTC

j_gene: TRBJ1-2
abundance: few
v_gene: TRBV29-1
d_gene: NA
CDR3aa: CSVDSSSYGYTF
CDR3nt: TGCAGCGTTGACTCTTCTTCCTATGGCTACACCTTC

j_gene: TRBJ2-1
abundance: few
v_gene: TRBV20-1
d_gene: TRBD2
CDR3aa: CSARWRTSGAYNEQFF
CDR3nt: TGCAGTGCTAGATGGAGGACTAGCGGGGCGTACAATGAGCAGTTCTTC

j_gene: TRBJ1-2
abundance: NA
v_gene: TRBV12-3/TRBV12-4
d_gene: TRBD1
CDR3aa: CASSPRQGSYGYTF
CDR3nt: TGTGCCAGCAGTCCGAGACAGGGATCGTATGGCTACACCTTC

j_gene: TRBJ2-5
abundance: many
v_gene: TRBV14
d_gene: NA
CDR3aa: CASSQGRQGIAETQYF
CDR3nt: TGTGCCAGCAGCCAAGGGAGGCAGGGGATCGCGGAGACCCAGTACTTC

j_gene: TRBJ1-5
abundance: medium-sized
v_gene: TRBV19
d_gene: NA
CDR3aa: CASSIVWYSNQPQHF
CDR3nt: TGTGCCAGTAGTATCGTGTGGTATAGCAATCAGCCCCAGCATTTT

j_gene: TRBJ2-3
abundance: medium-sized
v_gene: TRBV7-9
d_gene: TRBD2
CDR3aa: CASSSGLPADTQYF
CDR3nt: TGTGCCAGCAGCTCGGGACTACCAGCAGATACGCAGTATTTT

j_gene: TRBJ1-1
abundance: NA
v_gene: TRBV7-9
d_gene: TRBD1
CDR3aa: CASSPTGDTEAFF
CDR3nt: TGTGCCAGCAGCCCCACAGGGGACACTGAAGCTTTCTTT

j_gene: TRBJ1-1
abundance: medium-sized
v_gene: TRBV15
d_gene: NA
CDR3aa: CATSRDKGVAFF
CDR3nt: TGTGCCACCAGCAGAGATAAGGGAGTAGCTTTCTTT

j_gene: TRBJ1-5
abundance: many
v_gene: TRBV19
d_gene: NA
CDR3aa: CASSFTYGGIGQPQHF
CDR3nt: TGTGCCAGTAGTTTTACCTATGGGGGGATCGGTCAGCCCCAGCATTTT

j_gene: TRBJ1-2
abundance: medium-sized
v_gene: TRBV7-2
d_gene: NA
CDR3aa: CASSPWTASNYGYTF
CDR3nt: TGTGCCAGCAGCCCGTGGACAGCCTCTAACTATGGCTACACCTTC

j_gene: TRBJ1-4
abundance: medium-sized
v_gene: TRBV6-5
d_gene: NA
CDR3aa: CASSRQVLGKLFF
CDR3nt: TGTGCCAGCAGTCGACAGGTGTTGGGAAAACTGTTTTTT

j_gene: TRBJ1-5
abundance: many
v_gene: TRBV12-3/TRBV12-4
d_gene: NA
CDR3aa: CASSAQGGGNQPQHF
CDR3nt: TGTGCCAGCAGTGCGCAGGGTGGTGGCAATCAGCCCCAGCATTTT

j_gene: TRBJ1-4
abundance: medium-sized
v_gene: TRBV5-6
d_gene: NA
CDR3aa: CASSDRFGEKLFF
CDR3nt: TGTGCCAGCAGTGACAGGTTTGGGGAAAAACTGTTTTTT

j_gene: TRBJ1-1
abundance: few
v_gene: TRBV11-2
d_gene: TRBD1
CDR3aa: CASSLVMGQGRGHTEAFF
CDR3nt: TGTGCCAGCAGCTTAGTGATGGGACAGGGAAGGGGGCACACTGAAGCTTTCTTT

j_gene: TRBJ1-2
abundance: medium-sized
v_gene: TRBV6-6
d_gene: NA
CDR3aa: CASSYAGNSGYTF
CDR3nt: TGTGCCAGCAGTTACGCGGGGAATAGTGGCTACACCTTC

j_gene: TRBJ2-2
abundance: medium-sized
v_gene: TRBV6-6
d_gene: NA
CDR3aa: CASSYSMNPAETNTGELFF
CDR3nt: TGTGCCAGCAGTTACTCGATGAATCCGGCGGAGACGAACACCGGGGAGCTGTTTTTT

j_gene: TRBJ1-3
abundance: medium-sized
v_gene: TRBV6-5
d_gene: NA
CDR3aa: CASLDGPGTGNTIYF
CDR3nt: TGTGCCAGCTTAGATGGTCCAGGGACTGGAAACACCATATATTTT

j_gene: TRBJ1-1
abundance: many
v_gene: TRBV6-5
d_gene: NA
CDR3aa: CASSQAGRTEAFF
CDR3nt: TGTGCCAGCAGTCAGGCAGGGAGGACTGAAGCTTTCTTT

j_gene: TRBJ2-5
abundance: NA
v_gene: TRBV12-3/TRBV12-4
d_gene: NA
CDR3aa: CASSWSPAPPRETQYF
CDR3nt: TGTGCCAGCAGTTGGTCCCCGGCCCCGCCACGAGAGACCCAGTACTTC

j_gene: TRBJ2-3
abundance: medium-sized
v_gene: TRBV6-2/TRBV6-3
d_gene: TRBD2
CDR3aa: CASRPRPSGGTDTQYF
CDR3nt: TGTGCCAGCAGGCCGAGGCCGAGCGGGGGCACAGATACGCAGTATTTT

j_gene: TRBJ1-3
abundance: medium-sized
v_gene: TRBV6-6
d_gene: NA
CDR3aa: CASSSRGALSGNTIYF
CDR3nt: TGTGCCAGCAGTTCCAGAGGGGCACTTTCTGGAAACACCATATATTTT

j_gene: TRBJ1-5
abundance: medium-sized
v_gene: TRBV24-1
d_gene: NA
CDR3aa: CATSGGNNQPQHF
CDR3nt: TGTGCCACCAGCGGAGGAAATAATCAGCCCCAGCATTTT

j_gene: TRBJ1-6
abundance: medium-sized
v_gene: TRBV13
d_gene: TRBD1
CDR3aa: CASSLFFNTGNRGLHSPLHF
CDR3nt: TGTGCCAGCAGCTTATTCTTTAACACGGGGAACAGGGGTTTGCATTCACCCCTCCACTTT

j_gene: TRBJ2-7
abundance: NA
v_gene: TRBV12-3/TRBV12-4
d_gene: NA
CDR3aa: CASSLAVSAQRYF
CDR3nt: TGTGCCAGCAGTTTAGCGGTGTCGGCACAGAGGTACTTC

j_gene: TRBJ1-2
abundance: once
v_gene: TRBV19
d_gene: TRBD1
CDR3aa: CASRPQGRILGGYTF
CDR3nt: TGTGCCAGCAGGCCACAGGGGCGGATTCTTGGCGGCTACACCTTC

j_gene: TRBJ2-5
abundance: few
v_gene: TRBV10-3
d_gene: TRBD1
CDR3aa: CAASAPGQGQETQYF
CDR3nt: TGTGCCGCCAGTGCCCCGGGACAGGGCCAAGAGACCCAGTACTTC

j_gene: TRBJ1-1
abundance: many
v_gene: TRBV30
d_gene: NA
CDR3aa: CACHRSNTEAFF
CDR3nt: TGTGCCTGCCACAGGAGCAACACTGAAGCTTTCTTT

j_gene: TRBJ1-1
abundance: medium-sized
v_gene: TRBV6-1
d_gene: NA
CDR3aa: CASSEAWGSNTEAFF
CDR3nt: TGTGCCAGCAGTGAAGCCTGGGGCTCGAACACTGAAGCTTTCTTT

j_gene: TRBJ1-1
abundance: medium-sized
v_gene: TRBV18
d_gene: NA
CDR3aa: CASSPSTGVGTEAFF
CDR3nt: TGTGCCAGCTCACCGTCGACCGGGGTGGGGACTGAAGCTTTCTTT

j_gene: TRBJ1-1
abundance: medium-sized
v_gene: TRBV11-2
d_gene: NA
CDR3aa: CASSLTGATTEAFF
CDR3nt: TGTGCCAGCAGCCTAACGGGGGCTACCACTGAAGCTTTCTTT

j_gene: TRBJ1-1
abundance: NA
v_gene: TRBV5-4
d_gene: NA
CDR3aa: CASSGRRTVQGEAFF
CDR3nt: TGTGCCAGCAGCGGCCGCCGGACAGTTCAAGGTGAAGCTTTCTTT

j_gene: TRBJ1-2
abundance: NA
v_gene: TRBV12-3/TRBV12-4
d_gene: TRBD1
CDR3aa: CASTKQGAQHYGYTF
CDR3nt: TGTGCCAGCACCAAACAGGGGGCGCAGCACTATGGCTACACCTTC

j_gene: TRBJ1-2
abundance: medium-sized
v_gene: TRBV18
d_gene: NA
CDR3aa: CASSPPGTDGYTF
CDR3nt: TGTGCCAGCTCACCGCCAGGGACGGATGGCTACACCTTC

j_gene: TRBJ1-4
abundance: NA
v_gene: TRBV2
d_gene: TRBD1
CDR3aa: CASRPGQGTANEKLFF
CDR3nt: TGTGCCAGCAGGCCGGGACAGGGAACGGCTAATGAAAAACTGTTTTTT

j_gene: TRBJ1-1
abundance: medium-sized
v_gene: TRBV7-9
d_gene: NA
CDR3aa: CASSLGSAYAPQNTEAFF
CDR3nt: TGTGCCAGCAGCTTAGGATCTGCTTATGCCCCTCAGAACACTGAAGCTTTCTTT

j_gene: TRBJ2-1
abundance: many
v_gene: TRBV6-5
d_gene: NA
CDR3aa: CASGDGPTYNEQFF
CDR3nt: TGTGCCAGCGGTGACGGTCCAACCTACAATGAGCAGTTCTTC

j_gene: TRBJ1-1
abundance: few
v_gene: TRBV20-1
d_gene: NA
CDR3aa: CSARDSDRGAFF
CDR3nt: TGCAGTGCTAGAGACTCAGACAGAGGAGCTTTCTTT